This T cell receptor beta chain was obtained from a study of blood T cell repertoires in COVID-19. The CDR3 loop spans 15 amino acids. V was clipped by 4 bases and J by 6 bases; unmatched bases: 7. From germline, CDR1 is SGHTA and CDR2 FQGNSA. Measured with immunoSEQ multiplex PCR; TCRdb has only the in-frame clones, and not every one. This sample yields just over 150,000 clones, of which roughly 90% are seen a single time; 4.8% belongs to the top ten. Seattle researchers signed up patients amid active infection and tracked them longitudinally. The specimen was peripheral blood. The TCR was taken from a man under 40 with COVID-19, enrolled during active disease. V and J are TRBV7-2 and TRBJ1-5; 9 bases are shared with TRBD1. In nucleotides, the CDR3 is TGTGCCAGCAGCTGGACAGGGGATGTCGGTCAGCCCCAGCATTTT. It yields the protein CASSWTGDVGQPQHF. Looking up the rest from reference TRBV7-2 and TRBJ1-5 gives the full variable domain: GAGVSQSPSNKVTEKGKDVELRCDPISGHTALYWYRQSLGQGLEFLIYFQGNSAPDKSGLPSDRFSAERTGGSVSTLTIQRTQQEDSAVYLCASSWTGDVGQPQHFGDGTRLSIL.